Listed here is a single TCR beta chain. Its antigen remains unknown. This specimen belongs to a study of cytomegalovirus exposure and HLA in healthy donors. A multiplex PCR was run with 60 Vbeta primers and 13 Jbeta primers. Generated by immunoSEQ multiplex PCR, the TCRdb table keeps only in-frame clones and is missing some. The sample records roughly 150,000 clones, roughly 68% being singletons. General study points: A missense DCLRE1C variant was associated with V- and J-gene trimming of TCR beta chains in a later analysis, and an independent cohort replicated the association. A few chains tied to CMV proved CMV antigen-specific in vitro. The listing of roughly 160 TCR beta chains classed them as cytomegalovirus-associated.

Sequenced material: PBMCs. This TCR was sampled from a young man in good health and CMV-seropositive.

This chain's CDR3 is CAISESGGIYEQYF. The CDR3 nucleotides read TGTGCCATCAGTGAGTCGGGGGGGATCTACGAGCAGTACTTC. The chain combines TRBV10-3 with TRBJ2-7, with TRBD2 identical over 7 bases. Losses at the gene ends were 0 bases for V and 3 bases for J; bases not matched to a gene: 2. CDR1 and CDR2 (germline): ENHRY, SYGVKD. The CDR3 sequence is 14 residues long.